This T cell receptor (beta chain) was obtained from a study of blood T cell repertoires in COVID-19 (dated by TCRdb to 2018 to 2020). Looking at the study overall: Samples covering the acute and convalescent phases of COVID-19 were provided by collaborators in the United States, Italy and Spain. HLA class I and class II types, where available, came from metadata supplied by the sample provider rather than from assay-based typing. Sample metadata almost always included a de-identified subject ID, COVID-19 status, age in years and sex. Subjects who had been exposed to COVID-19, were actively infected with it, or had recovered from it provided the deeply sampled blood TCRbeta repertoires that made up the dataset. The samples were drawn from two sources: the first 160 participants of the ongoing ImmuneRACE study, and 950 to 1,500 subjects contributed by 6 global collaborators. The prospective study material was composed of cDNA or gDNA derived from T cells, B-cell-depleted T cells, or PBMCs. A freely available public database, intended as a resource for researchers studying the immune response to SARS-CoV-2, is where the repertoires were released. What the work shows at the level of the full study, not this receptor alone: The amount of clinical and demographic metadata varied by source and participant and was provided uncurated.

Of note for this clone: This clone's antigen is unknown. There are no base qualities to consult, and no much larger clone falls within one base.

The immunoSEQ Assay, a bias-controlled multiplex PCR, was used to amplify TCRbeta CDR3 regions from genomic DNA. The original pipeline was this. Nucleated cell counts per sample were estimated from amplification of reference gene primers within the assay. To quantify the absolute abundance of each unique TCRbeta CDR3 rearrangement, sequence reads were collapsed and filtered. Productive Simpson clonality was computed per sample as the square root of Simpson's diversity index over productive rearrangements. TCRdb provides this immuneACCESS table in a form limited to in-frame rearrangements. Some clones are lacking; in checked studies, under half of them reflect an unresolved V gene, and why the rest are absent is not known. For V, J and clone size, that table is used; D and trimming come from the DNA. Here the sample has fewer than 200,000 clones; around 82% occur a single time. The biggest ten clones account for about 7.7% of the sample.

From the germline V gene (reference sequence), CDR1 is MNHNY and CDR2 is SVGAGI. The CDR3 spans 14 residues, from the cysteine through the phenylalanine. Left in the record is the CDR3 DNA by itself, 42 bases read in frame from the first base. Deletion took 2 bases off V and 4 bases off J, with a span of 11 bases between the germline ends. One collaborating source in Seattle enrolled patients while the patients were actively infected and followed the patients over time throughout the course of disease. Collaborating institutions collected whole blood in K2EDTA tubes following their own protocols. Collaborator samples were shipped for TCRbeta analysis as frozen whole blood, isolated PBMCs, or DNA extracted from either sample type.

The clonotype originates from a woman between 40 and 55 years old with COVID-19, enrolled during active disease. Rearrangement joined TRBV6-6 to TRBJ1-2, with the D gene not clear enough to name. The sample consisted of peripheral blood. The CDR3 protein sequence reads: CASSYGEGGYGYTF. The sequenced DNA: TGTGCCAGCAGTTACGGCGAGGGAGGCTATGGCTACACCTTC.